The next 5 T cell receptor beta chains were all read from a single sample in a study of blood T cell repertoires in COVID-19. Measured with immunoSEQ multiplex PCR; TCRdb has only the in-frame clones, and not every one. The sample has over 200,000 clones, more than 85% seen once. Sequenced: peripheral blood. The source is a man aged 40-55 years with active or convalescent COVID-19.

The genes are TRBV12-3 or TRBV12-4 and TRBJ1-1, with D unclear. The CDR3 extends over 12 amino acids. Trimming removed 6 bases at V and 0 bases at J, with 5 bases between. The CDR3: CASRLMNTEAFF. The CDR3 DNA follows: TGTGCCAGCAGACTTATGAACACTGAAGCTTTCTTT.

This clone has a single count. The chain carries TRBV7-9 and TRBJ1-6; D gene uncertain. Trimming pared 1 base from V and 6 bases from J, leaving 10 bases between. The length of the CDR3 is 15 residues. Germline CDR1 reads SEHNR; CDR2 reads FQNEAQ (reference sequence). The CDR3: CASSLGGPTNSPLHF. The DNA for the CDR3 is TGTGCCAGCAGCTTAGGAGGGCCGACTAATTCACCCCTCCACTTT.

The genes are TRBV5-8 and TRBJ1-2; 11 bases match TRBD1. J gave up 4 bases and V 2 bases, and 10 bases lay outside the gene matches. This CDR3 has 17 amino acids. CDR1 is SGHTS, CDR2 YDEGEE, per germline. The DNA for the CDR3 is TGTGCCAGCAGCTTACCTAACGCGGGGACAGGGGGCTATGGCTACACCTTC. As protein: CASSLPNAGTGGYGYTF. Full variable domain (remainder filled in from reference TRBV5-8 and TRBJ1-2): EAGVTQSPTHLIKTRGQQATLRCSPISGHTSVYWYQQALGLGLQFLLWYDEGEERNRGNFPPRFSGRQFPNYSSELNVNALELEDSALYLCASSLPNAGTGGYGYTFGSGTRLTVV.

The rearrangement joins TRBV19 to TRBJ2-7, with D possibly being TRBD1 (6 bases). From germline, CDR1 is LNHDA and CDR2 SQIVND (reference sequence). The CDR3 runs 15 residues. Trimming left V 5 bases short and J 4 bases short, with 18 bases between. This CDR3 reads CASSDTGTYVYEQYF. DNA for the CDR3: TGTGCCAGTAGTGATACAGGGACCTATGTGTACGAGCAGTACTTC.

The chain couples TRBV5-6 to TRBJ2-2; TRBD2 might be the D (6 bases). The CDR3 runs to 15 residues. Trimming pared 4 bases from V and 1 base from J, leaving 11 bases between. The germline V gene has CDR1 SGHDT and CDR2 YYEEEE. CDR3 nucleotide sequence: TGTGCCAGCAGCGCGGGACGGCTGAACACCGGGGAGCTGTTTTTT. As protein: CASSAGRLNTGELFF. Variable domain in full (rest from reference TRBV5-6 and TRBJ2-2): DAGVTQSPTHLIKTRGQQVTLRCSPKSGHDTVSWYQQALGQGPQFIFQYYEEEERQRGNFPDRFSGHQFPNYSSELNVNALLLGDSALYLCASSAGRLNTGELFFGEGSRLTVL.